This T cell receptor beta chain was obtained from a study of cytomegalovirus exposure and HLA in healthy donors. On this clone itself: Antigen: not known.

PCR amplification relied on 60 Vbeta primers (plus 13 Jbeta primers). Assay used: immunoSEQ multiplex PCR; TCRdb lists only in-frame clones, some missing. The sample includes 150,000 to 200,000 clones, 75% seen only once; the top ten take about 11%. Every donor was a healthy person donating bone marrow. With 6 bases removed from V and 4 bases from J, the gap between germline ends came to 18 bases. CDR1 MDHEN and CDR2 SYDVKM come from the germline V gene. The CDR3 contains 15 residues. Findings and limits, study-wide: Specificity of a few CMV-associated chains for CMV antigens was verified in vitro. An analysis was carried out later, and it reportedly showed fewer N-insertions in an Asian-associated ancestry cluster than the approximately 710-donor mean.

This TCR was sampled from a man aged 18 to 35 in good health and CMV-seropositive. This sequence joins TRBV28 and TRBJ1-1; possible D gene TRBD1, 6 bases. The sequenced sample was PBMCs. Written as DNA, the CDR3 is TGTGCCAGCAGCCCCTCACAGGGTCGTGTCACTGAAGCTTTCTTT. Its protein is CASSPSQGRVTEAFF.